This T cell receptor beta chain was sequenced for a study of cytomegalovirus exposure and HLA in healthy donors. Notes on the study in general: A likely sequencing artifact accounted for one observed cluster of highly shared sequence variants. Presence/absence analyses supposed approximately even sequencing depth among donors. Previously analyzed data showed that most TCR beta V segments were productive at a frequency of about 87% or about 30%. Later analysis indicated greater clonal expansion among HLA-associated TCR beta chains than among equally common other chains.

V shed 7 bases, J shed 2 bases, and the junction held 6 bases outside the gene matches. This CDR3 comprises 14 residues. The germline V gene encodes CDR1 MNHEY and CDR2 SVGAGI. Of note for this clone: Its antigen is still unknown.

Amplification used 60 Vbeta primers and 13 Jbeta primers. Method: immunoSEQ multiplex PCR; TCRdb's copy keeps in-frame clones and lacks some. The table shows around 210,000 clones, with roughly 80% occurring only once. Sequencing was performed on PBMCs. The clonotype was recovered from a woman in her twenties or thirties in good health and CMV-seronegative. J is TRBJ2-3 and V is TRBV6-5; the match to TRBD2 covers 7 bases. CDR3 in amino acids: CASTLGGFTDTQYF. CDR3 coding DNA: TGTGCCAGCACGCTCGGGGGGTTCACAGATACGCAGTATTTT.